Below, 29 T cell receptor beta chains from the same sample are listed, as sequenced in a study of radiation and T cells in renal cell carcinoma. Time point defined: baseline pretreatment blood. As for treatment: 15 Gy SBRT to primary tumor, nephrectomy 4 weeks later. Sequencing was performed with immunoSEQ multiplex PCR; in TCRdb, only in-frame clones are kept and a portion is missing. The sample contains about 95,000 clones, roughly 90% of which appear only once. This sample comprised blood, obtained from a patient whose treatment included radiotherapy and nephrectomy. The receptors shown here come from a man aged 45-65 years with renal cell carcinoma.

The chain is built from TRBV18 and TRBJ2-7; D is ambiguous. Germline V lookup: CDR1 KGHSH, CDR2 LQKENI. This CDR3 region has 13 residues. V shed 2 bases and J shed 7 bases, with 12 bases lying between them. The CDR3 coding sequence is TGTGCCAGCTCACCAATTGAGCGAACGGAGCAGTACTTC. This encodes CASSPIERTEQYF.

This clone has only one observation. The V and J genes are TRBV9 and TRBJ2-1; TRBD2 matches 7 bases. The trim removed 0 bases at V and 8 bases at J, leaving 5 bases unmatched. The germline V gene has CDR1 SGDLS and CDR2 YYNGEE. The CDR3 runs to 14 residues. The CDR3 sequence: CASSVVGGRDEQFF. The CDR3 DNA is TGTGCCAGCAGCGTAGTTGGGGGGAGGGATGAGCAGTTCTTC.

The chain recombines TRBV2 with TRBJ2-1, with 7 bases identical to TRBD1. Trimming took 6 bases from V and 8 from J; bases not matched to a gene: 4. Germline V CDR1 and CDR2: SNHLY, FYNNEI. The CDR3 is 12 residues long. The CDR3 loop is CASRAQGDEQFF. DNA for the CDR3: TGTGCCAGCAGGGCCCAGGGGGATGAGCAGTTCTTC.

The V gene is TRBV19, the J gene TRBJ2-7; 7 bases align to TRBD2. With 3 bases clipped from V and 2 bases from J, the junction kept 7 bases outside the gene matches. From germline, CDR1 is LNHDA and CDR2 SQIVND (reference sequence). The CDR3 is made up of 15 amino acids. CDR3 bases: TGTGCCAGTAGTATCAGTCTCCGGGGGGCCTACGAGCAGTACTTC. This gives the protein CASSISLRGAYEQYF.

DNA for the CDR3: TGCGCCAGCAGCTTGACCGGGACAAACACCAATGAGCAGTTCTTC. This codes for CASSLTGTNTNEQFF. The rearrangement uses TRBV5-1 and TRBJ2-1; a possible D gene is TRBD1 (6 bases). The CDR3 totals 15 residues. The V end was cut by 1 base, the J end by 6 bases, with 14 bases between. CDR1 SGHRS and CDR2 YFSETQ come from the germline V gene. The complete variable domain, with remaining parts taken from reference TRBV5-1 and TRBJ2-1, reads KAGVTQTPRYLIKTRGQQVTLSCSPISGHRSVSWYQQTPGQGLQFLFEYFSETQRNKGNFPGRFSGRQFSNSRSEMNVSTLELGDSALYLCASSLTGTNTNEQFFGPGTRLTVL.

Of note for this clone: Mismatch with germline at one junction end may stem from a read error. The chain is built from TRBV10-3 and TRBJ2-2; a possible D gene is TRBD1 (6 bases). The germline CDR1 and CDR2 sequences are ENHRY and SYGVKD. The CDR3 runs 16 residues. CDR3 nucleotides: TGTGCCATCAGTGACTCGCTGGGGGCCAACACCGGGGAGCCGTTTTTT. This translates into CAISDSLGANTGEPFF.

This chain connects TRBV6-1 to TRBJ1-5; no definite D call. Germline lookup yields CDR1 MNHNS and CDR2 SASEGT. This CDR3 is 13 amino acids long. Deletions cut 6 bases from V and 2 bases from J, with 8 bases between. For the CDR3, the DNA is TGTGCCAGCAGAGGGTTTGGCAATCAGCCCCAGCATTTT. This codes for CASRGFGNQPQHF.

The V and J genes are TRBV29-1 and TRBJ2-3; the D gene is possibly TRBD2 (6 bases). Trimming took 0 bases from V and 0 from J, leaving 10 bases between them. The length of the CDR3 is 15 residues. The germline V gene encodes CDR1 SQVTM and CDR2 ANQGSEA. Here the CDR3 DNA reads TGCAGCGTTGAAGACAGGAGGGGTAGCACAGATACGCAGTATTTT. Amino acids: CSVEDRRGSTDTQYF.

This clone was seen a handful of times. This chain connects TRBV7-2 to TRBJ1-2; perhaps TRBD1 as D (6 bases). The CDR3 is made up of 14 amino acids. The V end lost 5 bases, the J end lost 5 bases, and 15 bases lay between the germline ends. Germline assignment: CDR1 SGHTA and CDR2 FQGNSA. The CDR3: CASSRPAGEYGYTF. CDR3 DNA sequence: TGTGCCAGCAGCCGTCCCGCAGGGGAGTATGGCTACACCTTC.

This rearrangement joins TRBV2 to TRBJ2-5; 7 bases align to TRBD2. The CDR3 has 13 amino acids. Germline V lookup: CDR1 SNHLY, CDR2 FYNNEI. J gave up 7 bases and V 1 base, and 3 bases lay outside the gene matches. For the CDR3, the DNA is TGTGCCAGCAGTGAAGAGCGGGGCCGGACCCAGTACTTC. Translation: CASSEERGRTQYF.

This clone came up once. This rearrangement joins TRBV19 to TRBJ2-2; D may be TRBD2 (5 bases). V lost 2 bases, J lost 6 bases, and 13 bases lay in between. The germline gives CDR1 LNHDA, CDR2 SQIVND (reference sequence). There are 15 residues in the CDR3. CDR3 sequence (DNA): TGTGCCAGTAGTATATGGAGTGGGAGCGCCGGGGAGCTGTTTTTT. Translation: CASSIWSGSAGELFF. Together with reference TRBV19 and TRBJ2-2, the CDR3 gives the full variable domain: DGGITQSPKYLFRKEGQNVTLSCEQNLNHDAMYWYRQDPGQGLRLIYYSQIVNDFQKGDIAEGYSVSREKKESFPLTVTSAQKNPTAFYLCASSIWSGSAGELFFGEGSRLTVL.

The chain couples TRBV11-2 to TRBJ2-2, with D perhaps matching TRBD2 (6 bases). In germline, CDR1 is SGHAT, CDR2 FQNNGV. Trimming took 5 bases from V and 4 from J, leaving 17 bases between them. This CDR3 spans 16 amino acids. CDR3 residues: CASSIVSGRATGELFF. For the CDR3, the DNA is TGTGCCAGCAGCATAGTTAGCGGACGTGCCACCGGGGAGCTGTTTTTT.

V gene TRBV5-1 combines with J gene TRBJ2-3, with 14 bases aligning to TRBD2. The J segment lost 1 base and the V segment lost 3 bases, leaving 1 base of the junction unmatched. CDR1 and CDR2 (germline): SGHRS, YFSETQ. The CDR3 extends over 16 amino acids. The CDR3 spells CASSSGLAGGTDTQYF. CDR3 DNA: TGCGCCAGCAGCTCGGGACTAGCGGGGGGCACAGATACGCAGTATTTT.

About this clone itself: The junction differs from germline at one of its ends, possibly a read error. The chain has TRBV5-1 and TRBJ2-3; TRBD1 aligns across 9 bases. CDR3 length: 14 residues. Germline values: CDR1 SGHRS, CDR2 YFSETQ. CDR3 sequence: CASSTGQGTDTQYF. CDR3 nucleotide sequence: TGCGCCAGCAGCACGGGACAGGGCACCGATACGCAGTATTTT.

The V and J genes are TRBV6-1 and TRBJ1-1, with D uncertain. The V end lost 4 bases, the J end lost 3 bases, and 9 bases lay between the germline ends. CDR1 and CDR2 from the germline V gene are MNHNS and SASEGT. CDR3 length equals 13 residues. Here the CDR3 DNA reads TGTGCCAGCAGTGTGAGAGTGGACACTGAAGCTTTCTTT. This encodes CASSVRVDTEAFF.

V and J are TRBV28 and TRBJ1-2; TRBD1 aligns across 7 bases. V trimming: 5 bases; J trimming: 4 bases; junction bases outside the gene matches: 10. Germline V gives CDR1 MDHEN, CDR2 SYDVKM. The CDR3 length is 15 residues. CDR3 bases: TGTGCCAGCAGTGACCAGGGGGAAGCTGGCTATGGCTACACCTTC. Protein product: CASSDQGEAGYGYTF.

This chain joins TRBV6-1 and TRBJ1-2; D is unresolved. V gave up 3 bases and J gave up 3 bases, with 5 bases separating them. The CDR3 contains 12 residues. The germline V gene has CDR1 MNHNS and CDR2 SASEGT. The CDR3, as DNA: TGTGCCAGCAGTGATTCCGACTATGGCTACACCTTC. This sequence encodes CASSDSDYGYTF.

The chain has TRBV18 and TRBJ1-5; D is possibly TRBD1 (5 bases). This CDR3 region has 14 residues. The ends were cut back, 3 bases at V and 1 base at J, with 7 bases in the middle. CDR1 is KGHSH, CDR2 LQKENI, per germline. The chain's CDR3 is CASSPTASNQPQHF. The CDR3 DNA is TGTGCCAGCTCACCGACAGCCAGCAATCAGCCCCAGCATTTT.

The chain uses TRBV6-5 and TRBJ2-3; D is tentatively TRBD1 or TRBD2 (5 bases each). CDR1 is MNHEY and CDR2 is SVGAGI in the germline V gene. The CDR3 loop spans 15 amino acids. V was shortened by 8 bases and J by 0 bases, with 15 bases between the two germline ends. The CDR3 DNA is TGTGCCAGCGCTAGATTCGGGGCTAGCACAGATACGCAGTATTTT. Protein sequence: CASARFGASTDTQYF.

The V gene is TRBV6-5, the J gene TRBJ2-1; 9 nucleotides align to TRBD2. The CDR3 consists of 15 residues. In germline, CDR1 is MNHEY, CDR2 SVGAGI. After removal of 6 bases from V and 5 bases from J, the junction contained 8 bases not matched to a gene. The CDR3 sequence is CASRLSGGPNNEQFF. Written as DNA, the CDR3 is TGTGCCAGCAGACTTAGCGGGGGCCCTAACAATGAGCAGTTCTTC.

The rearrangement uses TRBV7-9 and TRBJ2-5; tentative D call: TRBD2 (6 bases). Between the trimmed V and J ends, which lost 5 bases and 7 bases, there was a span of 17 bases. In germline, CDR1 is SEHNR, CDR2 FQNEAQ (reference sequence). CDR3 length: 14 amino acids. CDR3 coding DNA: TGTGCCAGCAGCCTGAGTGCTGACGGGGGGACCCAGTACTTC. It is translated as CASSLSADGGTQYF.

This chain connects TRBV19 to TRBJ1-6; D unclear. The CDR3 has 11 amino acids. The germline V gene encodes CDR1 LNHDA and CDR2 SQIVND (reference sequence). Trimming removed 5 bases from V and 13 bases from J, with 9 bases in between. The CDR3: CASSSSGPLHF. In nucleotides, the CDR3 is TGTGCCAGTAGTTCCAGTGGCCCCCTCCACTTT. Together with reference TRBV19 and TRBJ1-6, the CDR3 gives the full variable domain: DGGITQSPKYLFRKEGQNVTLSCEQNLNHDAMYWYRQDPGQGLRLIYYSQIVNDFQKGDIAEGYSVSREKKESFPLTVTSAQKNPTAFYLCASSSSGPLHFGNGTRLTVT.

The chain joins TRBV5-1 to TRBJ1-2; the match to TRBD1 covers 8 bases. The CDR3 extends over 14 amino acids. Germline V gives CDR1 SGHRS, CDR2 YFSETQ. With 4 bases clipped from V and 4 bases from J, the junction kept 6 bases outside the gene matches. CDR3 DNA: TGCGCCAGCAGCGGGGGACAGGATGCCTATGGCTACACCTTC. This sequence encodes CASSGGQDAYGYTF.

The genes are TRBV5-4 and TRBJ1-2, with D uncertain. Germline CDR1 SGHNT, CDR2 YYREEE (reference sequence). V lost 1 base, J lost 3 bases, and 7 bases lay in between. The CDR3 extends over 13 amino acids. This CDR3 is CASSLLVDYGYTF. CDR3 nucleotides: TGTGCCAGCAGCTTGTTGGTAGACTATGGCTACACCTTC.

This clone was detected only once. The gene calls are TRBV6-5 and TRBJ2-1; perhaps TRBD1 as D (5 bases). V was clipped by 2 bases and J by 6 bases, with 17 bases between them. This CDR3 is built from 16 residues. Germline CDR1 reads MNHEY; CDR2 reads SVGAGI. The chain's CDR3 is CASSYQTAIGSNEQFF. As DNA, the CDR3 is TGTGCCAGCAGTTACCAGACAGCCATAGGCTCCAATGAGCAGTTCTTC.

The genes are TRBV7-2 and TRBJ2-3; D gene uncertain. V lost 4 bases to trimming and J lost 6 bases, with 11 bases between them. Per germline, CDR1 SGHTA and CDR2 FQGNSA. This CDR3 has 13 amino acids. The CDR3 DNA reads TGTGCCAGCAGCTCCACTTTAGAGGATACGCAGTATTTT. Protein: CASSSTLEDTQYF.

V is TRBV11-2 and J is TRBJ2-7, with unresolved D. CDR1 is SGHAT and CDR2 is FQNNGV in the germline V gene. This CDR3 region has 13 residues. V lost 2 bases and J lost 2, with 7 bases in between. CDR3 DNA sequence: TGTGCCAGCAGCTTATCTCAGGCCTACGAGCAGTACTTC. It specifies CASSLSQAYEQYF.

CDR3 in DNA: TGTGCCAGCAGTTTAGGGGGGCGCGGCACCGGGGAGCTGTTTTTT. This encodes CASSLGGRGTGELFF. The J gene is TRBJ2-2, the V gene TRBV27; D tentatively reads TRBD1 or TRBD2 (6 bases each). CDR1 is MNHEY, CDR2 SMNVEV, per germline (reference sequence). The CDR3 has 15 residues. The germline V and J ends were trimmed by 2 bases and 4 bases, with 11 bases remaining between them.

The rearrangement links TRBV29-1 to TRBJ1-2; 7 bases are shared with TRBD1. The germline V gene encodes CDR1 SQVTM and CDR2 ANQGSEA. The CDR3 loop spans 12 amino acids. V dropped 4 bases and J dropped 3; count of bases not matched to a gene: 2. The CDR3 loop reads CSVGQGYYGYTF. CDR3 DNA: TGCAGCGTTGGACAGGGATACTATGGCTACACCTTC.